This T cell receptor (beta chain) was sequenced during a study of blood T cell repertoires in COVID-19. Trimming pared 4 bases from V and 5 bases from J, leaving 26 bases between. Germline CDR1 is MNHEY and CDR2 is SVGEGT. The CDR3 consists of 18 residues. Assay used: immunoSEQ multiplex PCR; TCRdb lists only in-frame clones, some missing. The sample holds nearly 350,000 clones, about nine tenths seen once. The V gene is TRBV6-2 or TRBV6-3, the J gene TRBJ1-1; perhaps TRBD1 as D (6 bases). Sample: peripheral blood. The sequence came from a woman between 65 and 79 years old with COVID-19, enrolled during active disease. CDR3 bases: TGTGCCAGCAGTTTTCGATCACGGGACATCAGATATGGTACTGAAGCTTTCTTT. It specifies CASSFRSRDIRYGTEAFF.